This note documents a single TCR beta chain sequence. Its antigen is unidentified. The data were taken from a study of PD-1 blockade in classical Hodgkin lymphoma. Study results and caveats: Newly diagnosed patients had baseline TCR diversity that was reportedly lower than that of healthy donors. The origin of the repertoire differences remains undefined, with disease activity or prior therapy as possible causes.

Germline CDR1 and CDR2: LNHDA and SQIVND (reference sequence). V lost 5 bases to trimming and J lost 0 bases, with 4 bases between them. This CDR3 has 12 residues. Time point here: newly diagnosed, previously untreated cHL patient sample. Comparison PBMCs came from previously untreated, newly diagnosed classical Hodgkin lymphoma patients. Data came from immunoSEQ multiplex PCR; TCRdb stores just in-frame clones and leaves some out. The sample includes tens of thousands of clones, 94% seen only once; the top ten take less than 5%. The chain links TRBV19 to TRBJ1-1, with unresolved D. This TCR came from a human donor with classical Hodgkin lymphoma. The sequenced material came from peripheral blood mononuclear cells (PBMCs). The DNA for the CDR3 is TGTGCCAGTAGTCTGATGAACACTGAAGCTTTCTTT. Its translation is CASSLMNTEAFF.